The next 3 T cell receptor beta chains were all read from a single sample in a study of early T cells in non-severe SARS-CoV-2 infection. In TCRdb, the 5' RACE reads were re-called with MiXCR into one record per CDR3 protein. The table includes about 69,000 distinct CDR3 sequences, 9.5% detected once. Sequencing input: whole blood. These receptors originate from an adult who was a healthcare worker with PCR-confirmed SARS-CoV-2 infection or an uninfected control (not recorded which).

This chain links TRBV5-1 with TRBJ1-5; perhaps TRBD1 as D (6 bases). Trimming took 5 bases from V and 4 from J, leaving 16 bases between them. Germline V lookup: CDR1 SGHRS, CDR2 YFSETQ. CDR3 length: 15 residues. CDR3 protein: CASRSGQGPNQPQHF. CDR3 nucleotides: TGCGCCAGCAGATCGGGCCAGGGGCCGAATCAGCCCCAGCATTTT. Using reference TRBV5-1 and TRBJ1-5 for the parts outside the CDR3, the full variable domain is KAGVTQTPRYLIKTRGQQVTLSCSPISGHRSVSWYQQTPGQGLQFLFEYFSETQRNKGNFPGRFSGRQFSNSRSEMNVSTLELGDSALYLCASRSGQGPNQPQHFGDGTRLSIL.

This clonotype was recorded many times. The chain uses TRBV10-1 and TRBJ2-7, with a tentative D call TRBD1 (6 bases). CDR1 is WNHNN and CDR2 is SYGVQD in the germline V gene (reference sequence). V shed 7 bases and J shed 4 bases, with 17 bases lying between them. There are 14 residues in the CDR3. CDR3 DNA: TGCGCCAGCAACGGGACAAGGTACGGATACGAGCAGTACTTC. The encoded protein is CASNGTRYGYEQYF.

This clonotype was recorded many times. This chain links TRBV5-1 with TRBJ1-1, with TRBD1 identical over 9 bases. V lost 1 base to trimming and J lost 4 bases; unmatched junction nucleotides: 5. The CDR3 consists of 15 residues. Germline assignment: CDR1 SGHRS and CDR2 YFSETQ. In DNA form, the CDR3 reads TGCGCCAGCAGCTTGTGGACAGGGGCGGGCACTGAAGCTTTCTTT. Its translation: CASSLWTGAGTEAFF.